This T cell receptor beta chain was captured by sequencing in a study of CD8 T cells in ankylosing spondylitis. TCRdb recomputed calls from the 5' RACE reads with MiXCR, one row per CDR3 protein. Counted here are 250,000 to 350,000 distinct CDR3 sequences, 20% occurring once; the ten biggest clones make up 3.5%. After removal of 1 base from V and 3 bases from J, the junction contained 6 bases not matched to a gene. This CDR3 is built from 17 residues. The V gene's germline CDR1 is SGHAT and CDR2 FQNNGV. Sequencing was carried out using blood, either unsorted or a sorted T cell fraction (not recorded which). The chain uses TRBV11-2 and TRBJ2-1; 10 bases agree with TRBD2. The sequence came from a female donor with ankylosing spondylitis or in good health (not recorded which). CDR3: CASSLGHLAGVYNEQFF. The CDR3 DNA is TGTGCCAGCAGCTTAGGCCACCTAGCGGGAGTCTACAATGAGCAGTTCTTC.